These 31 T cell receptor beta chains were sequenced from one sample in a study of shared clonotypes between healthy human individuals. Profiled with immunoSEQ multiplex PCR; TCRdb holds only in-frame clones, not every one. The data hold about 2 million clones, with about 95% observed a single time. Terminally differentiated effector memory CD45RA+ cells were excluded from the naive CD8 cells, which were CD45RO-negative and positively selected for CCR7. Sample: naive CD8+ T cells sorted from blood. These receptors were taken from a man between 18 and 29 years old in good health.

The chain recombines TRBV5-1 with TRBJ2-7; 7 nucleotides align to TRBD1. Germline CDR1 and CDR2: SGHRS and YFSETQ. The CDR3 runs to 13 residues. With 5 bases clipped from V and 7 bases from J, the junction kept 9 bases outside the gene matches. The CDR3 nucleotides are TGCGCCAGCAGACAATTACAGGGGTCTGAGCAGTACTTC. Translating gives CASRQLQGSEQYF.

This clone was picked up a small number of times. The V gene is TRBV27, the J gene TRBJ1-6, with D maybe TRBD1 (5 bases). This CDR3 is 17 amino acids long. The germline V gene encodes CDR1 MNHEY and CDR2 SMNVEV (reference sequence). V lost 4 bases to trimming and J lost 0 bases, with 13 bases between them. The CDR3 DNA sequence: TGTGCCAGCAGTTGGGGAGGGGCCAGCTCCTATAATTCACCCCTCCACTTT. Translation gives CASSWGGASSYNSPLHF.

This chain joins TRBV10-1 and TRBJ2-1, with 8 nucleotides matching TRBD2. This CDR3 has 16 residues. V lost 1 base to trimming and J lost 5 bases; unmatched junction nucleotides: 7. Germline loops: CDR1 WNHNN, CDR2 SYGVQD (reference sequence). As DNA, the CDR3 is TGCGCCAGCAGTGAGTACCGGACTAGCCCAAACAATGAGCAGTTCTTC. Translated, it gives CASSEYRTSPNNEQFF.

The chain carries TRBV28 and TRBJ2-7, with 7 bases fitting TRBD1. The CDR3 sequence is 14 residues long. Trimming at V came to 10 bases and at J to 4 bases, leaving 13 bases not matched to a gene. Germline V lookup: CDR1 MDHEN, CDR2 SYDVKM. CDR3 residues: CATRGTPQGYEQYF. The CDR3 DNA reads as TGTGCCACCCGGGGCACCCCACAGGGGTACGAGCAGTACTTC.

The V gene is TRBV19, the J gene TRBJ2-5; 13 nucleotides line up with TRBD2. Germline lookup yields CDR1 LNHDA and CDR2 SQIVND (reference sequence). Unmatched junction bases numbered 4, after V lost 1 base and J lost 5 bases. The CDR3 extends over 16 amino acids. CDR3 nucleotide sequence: TGTGCCAGTAGTATAGGCGGACTAGCGGGGGATGAGACCCAGTACTTC. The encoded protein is CASSIGGLAGDETQYF.

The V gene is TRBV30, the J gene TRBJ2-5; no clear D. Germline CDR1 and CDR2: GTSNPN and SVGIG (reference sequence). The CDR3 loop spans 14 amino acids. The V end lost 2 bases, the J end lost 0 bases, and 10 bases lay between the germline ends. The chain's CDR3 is CAWSSPWYQETQYF. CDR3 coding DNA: TGTGCCTGGAGTTCCCCTTGGTACCAAGAGACCCAGTACTTC.

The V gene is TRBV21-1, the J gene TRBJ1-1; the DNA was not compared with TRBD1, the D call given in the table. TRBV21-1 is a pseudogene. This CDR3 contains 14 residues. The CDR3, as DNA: TGTGCCAGCAGCAAGCACAGTGAGAACACTGAAGCTTTCTTT. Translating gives CASSKHSENTEAFF.

The CDR3 DNA follows: TGTGCCAGCAGTTTCATAGGGACAGGGTGGCCTGAAGCTTTCTTT. This translates into CASSFIGTGWPEAFF. This rearrangement joins TRBV27 to TRBJ1-1; 9 bases are a match to TRBD1. J lost 6 bases, V lost 3 bases, and 8 bases had no gene match. CDR1 and CDR2 (germline): MNHEY, SMNVEV (reference sequence). The CDR3 consists of 15 residues.

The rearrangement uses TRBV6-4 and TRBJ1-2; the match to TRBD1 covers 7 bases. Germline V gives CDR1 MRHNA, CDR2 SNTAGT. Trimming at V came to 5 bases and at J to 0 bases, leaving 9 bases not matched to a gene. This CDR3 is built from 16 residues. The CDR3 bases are TGTGCCAGCAGTCGGGCGACAGGGAGCCCTAACTATGGCTACACCTTC. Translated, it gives CASSRATGSPNYGYTF.

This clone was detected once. CDR3 nucleotides: TGTGCCAGCAGTTACTCGACCGTCCACGAGCAGTACTTC. Its translation: CASSYSTVHEQYF. The chain joins TRBV6-5 to TRBJ2-7; D is unclear. In germline, CDR1 is MNHEY, CDR2 SVGAGI. The CDR3 loop spans 13 amino acids. Trimming took 0 bases from V and 5 from J, leaving 8 bases between them.

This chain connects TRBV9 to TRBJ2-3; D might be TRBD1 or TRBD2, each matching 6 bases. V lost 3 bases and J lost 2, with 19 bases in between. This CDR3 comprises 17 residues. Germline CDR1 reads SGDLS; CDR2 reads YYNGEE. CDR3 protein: CASSASVGGGLTDTQYF. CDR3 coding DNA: TGTGCCAGCAGCGCCTCGGTTGGAGGGGGGCTCACAGATACGCAGTATTTT.

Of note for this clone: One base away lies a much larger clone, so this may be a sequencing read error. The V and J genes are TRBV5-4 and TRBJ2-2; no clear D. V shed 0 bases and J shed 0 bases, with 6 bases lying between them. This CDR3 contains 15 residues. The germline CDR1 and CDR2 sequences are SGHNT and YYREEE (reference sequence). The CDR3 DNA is TGTGCCAGCAGCTTGGACAGCTCGAACACCGGGGAGCTGTTTTTT. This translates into CASSLDSSNTGELFF.

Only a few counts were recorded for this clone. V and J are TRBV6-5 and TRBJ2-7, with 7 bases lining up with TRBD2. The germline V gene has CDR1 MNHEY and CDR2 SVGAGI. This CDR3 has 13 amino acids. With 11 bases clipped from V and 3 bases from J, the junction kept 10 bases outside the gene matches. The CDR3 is CASQSGMGYEQYF. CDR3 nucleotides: TGTGCCTCCCAGAGCGGGATGGGCTACGAGCAGTACTTC.

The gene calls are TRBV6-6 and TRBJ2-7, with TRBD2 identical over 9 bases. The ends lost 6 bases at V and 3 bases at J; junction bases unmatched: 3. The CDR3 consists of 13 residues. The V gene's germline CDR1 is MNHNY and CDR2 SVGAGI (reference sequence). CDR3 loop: CASRLLAGYEQYF. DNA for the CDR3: TGTGCCAGCAGATTACTAGCGGGCTACGAGCAGTACTTC.

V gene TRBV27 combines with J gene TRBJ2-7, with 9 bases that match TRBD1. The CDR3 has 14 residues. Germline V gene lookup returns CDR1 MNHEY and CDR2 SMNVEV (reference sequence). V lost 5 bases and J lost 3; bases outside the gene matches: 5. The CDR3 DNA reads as TGTGCCAGCAGTACGGACAGGGGAAACTACGAGCAGTACTTC. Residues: CASSTDRGNYEQYF.

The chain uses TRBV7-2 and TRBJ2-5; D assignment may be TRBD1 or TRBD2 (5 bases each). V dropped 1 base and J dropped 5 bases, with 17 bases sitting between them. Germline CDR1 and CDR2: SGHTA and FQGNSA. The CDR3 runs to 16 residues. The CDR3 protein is CASSLDPGRLVETQYF. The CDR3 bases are TGTGCCAGCAGCTTAGACCCGGGACGCCTCGTGGAGACCCAGTACTTC.

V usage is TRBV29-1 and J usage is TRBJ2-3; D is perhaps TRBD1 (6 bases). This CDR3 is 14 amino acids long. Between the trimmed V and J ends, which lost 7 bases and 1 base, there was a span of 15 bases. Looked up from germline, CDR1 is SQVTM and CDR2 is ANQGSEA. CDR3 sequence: CSARDNIRTDTQYF. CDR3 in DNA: TGCAGCGCGAGGGACAACATTCGCACAGATACGCAGTATTTT.

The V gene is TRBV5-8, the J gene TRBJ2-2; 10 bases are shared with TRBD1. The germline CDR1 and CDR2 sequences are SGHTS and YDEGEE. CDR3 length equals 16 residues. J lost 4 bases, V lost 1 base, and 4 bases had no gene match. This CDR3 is CASSLRDRGLTGELFF. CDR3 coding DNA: TGTGCCAGCAGCTTGCGTGACAGGGGGCTCACCGGGGAGCTGTTTTTT.

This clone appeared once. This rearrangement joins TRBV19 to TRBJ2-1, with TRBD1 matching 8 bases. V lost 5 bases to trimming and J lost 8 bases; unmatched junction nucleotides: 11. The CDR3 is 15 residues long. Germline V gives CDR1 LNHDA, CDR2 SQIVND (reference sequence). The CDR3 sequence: CASSAPGTGSYEQFF. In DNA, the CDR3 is TGTGCCAGTAGTGCCCCCGGGACAGGCTCGTATGAGCAGTTCTTC. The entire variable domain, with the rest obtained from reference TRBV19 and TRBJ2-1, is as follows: DGGITQSPKYLFRKEGQNVTLSCEQNLNHDAMYWYRQDPGQGLRLIYYSQIVNDFQKGDIAEGYSVSREKKESFPLTVTSAQKNPTAFYLCASSAPGTGSYEQFFGPGTRLTVL.

The DNA for the CDR3 is TGTGCCAGCAGCCAGACAGGGGTGAACACTGAAGCTTTCTTT. This encodes CASSQTGVNTEAFF. This rearrangement joins TRBV6-1 to TRBJ1-1, with TRBD1 identical over 8 bases. J gave up 0 bases and V 6 bases, and 3 bases lay outside the gene matches. The CDR3 contains 14 residues. CDR1 and CDR2 from the germline V gene are MNHNS and SASEGT.

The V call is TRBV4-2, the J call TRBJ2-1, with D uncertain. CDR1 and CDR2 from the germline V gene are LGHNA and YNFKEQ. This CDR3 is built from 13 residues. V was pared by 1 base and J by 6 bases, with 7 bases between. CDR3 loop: CASSQVIFNEQFF. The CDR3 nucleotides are TGTGCCAGCAGCCAAGTAATTTTCAATGAGCAGTTCTTC.

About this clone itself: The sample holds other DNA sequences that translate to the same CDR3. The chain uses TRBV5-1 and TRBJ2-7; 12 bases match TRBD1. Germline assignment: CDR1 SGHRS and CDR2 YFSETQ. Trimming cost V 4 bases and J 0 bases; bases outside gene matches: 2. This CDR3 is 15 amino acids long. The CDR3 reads CASSLGQGASYEQYF. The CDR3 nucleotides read TGCGCCAGCAGCCTGGGACAGGGGGCCTCCTACGAGCAGTACTTC. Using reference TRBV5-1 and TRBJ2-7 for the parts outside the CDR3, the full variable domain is KAGVTQTPRYLIKTRGQQVTLSCSPISGHRSVSWYQQTPGQGLQFLFEYFSETQRNKGNFPGRFSGRQFSNSRSEMNVSTLELGDSALYLCASSLGQGASYEQYFGPGTRLTVT.

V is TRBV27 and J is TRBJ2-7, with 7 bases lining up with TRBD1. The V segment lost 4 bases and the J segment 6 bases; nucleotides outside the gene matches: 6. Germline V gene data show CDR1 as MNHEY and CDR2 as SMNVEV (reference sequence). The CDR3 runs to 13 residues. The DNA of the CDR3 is TGTGCCAGCAGTTCGACAGGGTGGGTCGAGCAGTACTTC. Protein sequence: CASSSTGWVEQYF.

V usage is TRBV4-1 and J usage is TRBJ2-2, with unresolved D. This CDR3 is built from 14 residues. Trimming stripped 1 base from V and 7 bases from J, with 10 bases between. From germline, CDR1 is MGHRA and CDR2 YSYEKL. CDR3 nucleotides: TGCGCCAGCAGCCAAGTCGGATCCGGCGGGGAGCTGTTTTTT. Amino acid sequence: CASSQVGSGGELFF.

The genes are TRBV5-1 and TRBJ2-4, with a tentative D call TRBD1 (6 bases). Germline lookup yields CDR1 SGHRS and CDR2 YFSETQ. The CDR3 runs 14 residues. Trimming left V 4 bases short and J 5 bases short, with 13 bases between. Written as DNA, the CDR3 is TGCGCCAGCAGCCCGGTGGGGGCGCAAAACATTCAGTACTTC. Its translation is CASSPVGAQNIQYF.

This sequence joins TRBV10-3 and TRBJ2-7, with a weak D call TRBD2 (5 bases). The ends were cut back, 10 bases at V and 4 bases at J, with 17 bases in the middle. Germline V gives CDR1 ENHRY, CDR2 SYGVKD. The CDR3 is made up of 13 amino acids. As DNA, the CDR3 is TGTGCCACCGCGCAGGAGGCGGAATACGAGCAGTACTTC. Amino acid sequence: CATAQEAEYEQYF.

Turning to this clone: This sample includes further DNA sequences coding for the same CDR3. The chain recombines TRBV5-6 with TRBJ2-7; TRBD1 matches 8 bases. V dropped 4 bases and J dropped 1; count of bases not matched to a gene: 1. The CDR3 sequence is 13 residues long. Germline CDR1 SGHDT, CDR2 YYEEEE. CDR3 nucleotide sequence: TGTGCCAGCAGCGGGGACAGGTCCTACGAGCAGTACTTC. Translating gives CASSGDRSYEQYF.

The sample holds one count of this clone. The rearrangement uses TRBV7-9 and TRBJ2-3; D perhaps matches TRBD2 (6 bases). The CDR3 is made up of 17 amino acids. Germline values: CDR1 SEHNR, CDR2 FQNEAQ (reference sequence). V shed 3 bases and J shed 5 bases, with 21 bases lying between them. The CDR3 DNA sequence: TGTGCCAGCAGCTTGGGCTTGGTGGCGGGGCTCGTAGATACGCAGTATTTT. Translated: CASSLGLVAGLVDTQYF.

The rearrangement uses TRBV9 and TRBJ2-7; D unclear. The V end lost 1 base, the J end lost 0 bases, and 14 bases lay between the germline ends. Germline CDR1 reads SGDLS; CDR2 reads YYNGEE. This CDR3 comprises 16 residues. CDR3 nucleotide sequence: TGTGCCAGCAGCGTACACGGCGGACCTAGCTCCTACGAGCAGTACTTC. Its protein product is CASSVHGGPSSYEQYF.

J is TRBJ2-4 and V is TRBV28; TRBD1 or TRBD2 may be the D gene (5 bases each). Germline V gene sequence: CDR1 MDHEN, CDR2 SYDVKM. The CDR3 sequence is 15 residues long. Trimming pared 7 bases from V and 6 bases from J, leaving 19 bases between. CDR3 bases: TGTGCCAGCAACCATGCGTGGGACCAACTAAACATTCAGTACTTC. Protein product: CASNHAWDQLNIQYF.

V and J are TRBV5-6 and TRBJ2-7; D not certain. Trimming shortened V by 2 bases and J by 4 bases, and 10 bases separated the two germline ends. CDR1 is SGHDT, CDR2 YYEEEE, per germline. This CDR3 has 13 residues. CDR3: CASSFLHPYEQYF. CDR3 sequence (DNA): TGTGCCAGCAGCTTTTTACACCCGTACGAGCAGTACTTC.